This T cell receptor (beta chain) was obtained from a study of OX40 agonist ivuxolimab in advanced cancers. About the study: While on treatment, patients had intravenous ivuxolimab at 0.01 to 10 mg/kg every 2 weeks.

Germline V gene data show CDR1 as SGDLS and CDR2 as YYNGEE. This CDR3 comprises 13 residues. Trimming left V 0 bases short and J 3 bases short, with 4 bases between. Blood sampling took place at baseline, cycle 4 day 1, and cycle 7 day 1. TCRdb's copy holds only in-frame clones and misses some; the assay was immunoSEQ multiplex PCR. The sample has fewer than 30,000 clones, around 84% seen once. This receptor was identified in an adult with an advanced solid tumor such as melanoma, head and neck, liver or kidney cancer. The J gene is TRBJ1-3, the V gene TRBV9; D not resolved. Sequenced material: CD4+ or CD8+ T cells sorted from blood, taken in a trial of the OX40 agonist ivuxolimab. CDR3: CASSVEGGNTIYF. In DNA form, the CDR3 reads TGTGCCAGCAGCGTAGAAGGTGGAAACACCATATATTTT.